This T cell receptor beta chain was captured in a study of blood T cell repertoires in COVID-19. Study as a whole: The United States, Italy and Spain supplied acute and convalescent COVID-19 samples.

The CDR3 is 15 residues long. With 5 bases removed from V and 1 base from J, the gap between germline ends came to 9 bases. Germline loops: CDR1 SGHVS, CDR2 FQNEAQ. This clone was recorded only once. Original processing methods: Reference gene primer amplification gave estimated nucleated cell counts. Produced via immunoSEQ multiplex PCR; TCRdb's table is partial and in-frame only. V, J and clone size are those of that table, while D and trimming were read from the DNA. The sample has around 370,000 clones; approximately 89% are singletons. This sequence joins TRBV7-8 and TRBJ2-6, with D uncertain. The sequenced sample was peripheral blood. The TCR originated in a young woman who had recovered from COVID-19. CDR3 sequence (DNA): TGTGCCAGCAGCCGAGACATGTCTGGGGCCAACGTCCTGACTTTC. Its translation is CASSRDMSGANVLTF. Full variable domain (rest looked up from reference TRBV7-8 and TRBJ2-6): GAGVSQSPRYKVAKRGQDVALRCDPISGHVSLFWYQQALGQGPEFLTYFQNEAQLDKSGLPSDRFFAERPEGSVSTLKIQRTQQEDSAVYLCASSRDMSGANVLTFGAGSRLTVL.